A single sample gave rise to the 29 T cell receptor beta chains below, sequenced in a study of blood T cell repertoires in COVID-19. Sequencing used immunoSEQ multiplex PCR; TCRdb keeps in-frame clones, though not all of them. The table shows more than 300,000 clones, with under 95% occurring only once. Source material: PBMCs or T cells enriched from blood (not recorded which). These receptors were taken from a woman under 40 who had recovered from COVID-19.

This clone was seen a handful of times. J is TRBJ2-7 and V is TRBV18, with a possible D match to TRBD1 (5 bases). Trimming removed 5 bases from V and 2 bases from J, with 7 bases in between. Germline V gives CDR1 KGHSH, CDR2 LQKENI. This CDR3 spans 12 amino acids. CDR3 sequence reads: CASSATAYEQYF. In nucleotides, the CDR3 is TGTGCCAGCTCAGCGACAGCCTACGAGCAGTACTTC.

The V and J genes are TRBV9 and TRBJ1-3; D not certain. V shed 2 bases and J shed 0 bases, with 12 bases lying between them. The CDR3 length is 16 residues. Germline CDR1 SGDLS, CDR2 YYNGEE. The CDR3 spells CASSVDGEYSGNTIYF. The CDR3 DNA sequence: TGTGCCAGCAGCGTCGACGGGGAATACTCTGGAAACACCATATATTTT.

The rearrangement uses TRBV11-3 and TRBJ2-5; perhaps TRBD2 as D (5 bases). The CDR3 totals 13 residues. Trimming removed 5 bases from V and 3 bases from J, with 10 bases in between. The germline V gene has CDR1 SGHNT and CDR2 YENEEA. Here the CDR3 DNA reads TGTGCCAGCAGCCTTGACGGGGAAGAGACCCAGTACTTC. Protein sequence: CASSLDGEETQYF. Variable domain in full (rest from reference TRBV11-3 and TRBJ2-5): EAGVVQSPRYKIIEKKQPVAFWCNPISGHNTLYWYLQNLGQGPELLIRYENEEAVDDSQLPKDRFSAERLKGVDSTLKIQPAELGDSAVYLCASSLDGEETQYFGPGTRLLVL.

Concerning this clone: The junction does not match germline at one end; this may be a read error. The CDR3 is CASSLVATGGVETQYF. CDR3 nucleotides: TGTGCTAGCAGCTTAGTAGCGACAGGGGGGGTGGAGACCCAGTACTTC. The chain is built from TRBV7-7 and TRBJ2-5; 9 bases match TRBD1. Germline values: CDR1 SSHAT, CDR2 FNYEAQ (reference sequence). CDR3 length equals 16 residues.

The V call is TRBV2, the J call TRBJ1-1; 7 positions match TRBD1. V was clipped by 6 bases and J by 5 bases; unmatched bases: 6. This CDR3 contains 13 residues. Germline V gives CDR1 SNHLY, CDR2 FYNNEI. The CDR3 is CASRREQGTEAFF. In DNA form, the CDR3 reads TGTGCCAGCAGGCGGGAACAGGGGACTGAAGCTTTCTTT.

For the CDR3, the DNA is TGCGCCAGCAGCTTGGGCGGGGGGGCCACAGATACGCAGTATTTT. Its protein product is CASSLGGGATDTQYF. The chain carries TRBV5-1 and TRBJ2-3; 9 bases map to TRBD2. The germline gives CDR1 SGHRS, CDR2 YFSETQ. With 0 bases clipped from V and 2 bases from J, the junction kept 1 base outside the gene matches. CDR3 length: 15 amino acids.

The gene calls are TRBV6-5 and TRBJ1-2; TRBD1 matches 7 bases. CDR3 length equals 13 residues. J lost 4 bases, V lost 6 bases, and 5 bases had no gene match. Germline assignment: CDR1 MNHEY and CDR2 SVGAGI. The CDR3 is CASSQQGSYGYTF. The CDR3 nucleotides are TGTGCCAGCAGCCAACAGGGGTCCTATGGCTACACCTTC.

In DNA, the CDR3 is TGTGCCAGCACCCCGGACATGGCCCTTTCACCCCTCCACTTT. This codes for CASTPDMALSPLHF. The chain couples TRBV6-5 to TRBJ1-6; weak D call: TRBD1 (5 bases). The CDR3 is made up of 14 amino acids. Germline CDR1 MNHEY, CDR2 SVGAGI. V shed 7 bases and J shed 9 bases, with 16 bases lying between them.

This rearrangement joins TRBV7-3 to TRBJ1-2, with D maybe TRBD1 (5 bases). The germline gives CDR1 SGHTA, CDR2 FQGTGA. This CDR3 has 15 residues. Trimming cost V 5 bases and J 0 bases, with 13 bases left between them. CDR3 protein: CASSPDGGANYGYTF. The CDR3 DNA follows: TGTGCCAGCAGCCCGGACGGGGGGGCTAACTATGGCTACACCTTC.

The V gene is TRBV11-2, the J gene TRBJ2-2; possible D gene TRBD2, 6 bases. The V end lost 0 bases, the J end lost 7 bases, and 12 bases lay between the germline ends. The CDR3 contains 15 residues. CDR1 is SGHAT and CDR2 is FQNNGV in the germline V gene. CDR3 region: CASSLDRRGGGELFF. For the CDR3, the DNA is TGTGCCAGCAGCTTAGATCGGAGGGGTGGCGGGGAGCTGTTTTTT.

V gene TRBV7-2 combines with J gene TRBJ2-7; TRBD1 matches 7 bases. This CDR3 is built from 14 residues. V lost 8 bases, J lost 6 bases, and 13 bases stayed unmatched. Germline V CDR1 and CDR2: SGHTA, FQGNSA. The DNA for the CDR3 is TGTGCCAGCGGCCATCCGACAGGGAGACGCGAGCAGTACTTC. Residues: CASGHPTGRREQYF.

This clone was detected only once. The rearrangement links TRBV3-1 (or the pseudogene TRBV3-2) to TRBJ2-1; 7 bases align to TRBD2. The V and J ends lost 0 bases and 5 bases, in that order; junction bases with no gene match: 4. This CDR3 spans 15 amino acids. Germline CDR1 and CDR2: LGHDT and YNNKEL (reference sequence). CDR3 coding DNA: TGTGCCAGCAGCCAAGATGGGGGGGACCACAATGAGCAGTTCTTC. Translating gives CASSQDGGDHNEQFF.

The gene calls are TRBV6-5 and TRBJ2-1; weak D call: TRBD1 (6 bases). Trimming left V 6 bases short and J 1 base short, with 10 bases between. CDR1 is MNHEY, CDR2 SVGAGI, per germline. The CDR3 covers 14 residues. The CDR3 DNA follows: TGTGCCAGCAGAGGGGGTTTATCCTACAATGAGCAGTTCTTC. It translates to CASRGGLSYNEQFF.

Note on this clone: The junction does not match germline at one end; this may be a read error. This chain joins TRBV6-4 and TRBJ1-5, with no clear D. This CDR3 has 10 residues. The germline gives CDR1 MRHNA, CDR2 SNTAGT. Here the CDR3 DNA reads TGTGCCAGCAATGACCCCCTTAAGCATTTT. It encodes CASNDPLKHF.

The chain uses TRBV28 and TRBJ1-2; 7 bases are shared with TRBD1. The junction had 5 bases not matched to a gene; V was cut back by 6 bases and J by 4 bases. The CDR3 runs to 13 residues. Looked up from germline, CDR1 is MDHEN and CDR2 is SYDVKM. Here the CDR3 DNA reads TGTGCCAGCAGCCGACAGGGAGGCTATGGCTACACCTTC. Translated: CASSRQGGYGYTF.

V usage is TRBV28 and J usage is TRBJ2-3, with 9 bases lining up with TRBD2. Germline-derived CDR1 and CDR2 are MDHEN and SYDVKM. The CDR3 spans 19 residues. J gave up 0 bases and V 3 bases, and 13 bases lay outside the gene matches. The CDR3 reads CASSFTAGTSLLSTDTQYF. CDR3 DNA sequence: TGTGCCAGCAGTTTTACTGCCGGGACTAGCTTATTGAGCACAGATACGCAGTATTTT.

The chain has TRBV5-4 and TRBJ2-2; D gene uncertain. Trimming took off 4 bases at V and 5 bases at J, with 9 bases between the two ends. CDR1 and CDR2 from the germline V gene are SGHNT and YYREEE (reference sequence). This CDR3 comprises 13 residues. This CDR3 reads CASSQAGTGELFF. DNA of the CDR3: TGTGCCAGCAGCCAGGCAGGTACCGGGGAGCTGTTTTTT.

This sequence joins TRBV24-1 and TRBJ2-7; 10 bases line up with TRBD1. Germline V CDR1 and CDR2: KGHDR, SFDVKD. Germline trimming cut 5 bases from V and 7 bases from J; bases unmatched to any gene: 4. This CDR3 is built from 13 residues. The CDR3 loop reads CATSVDRGHEQYF. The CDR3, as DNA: TGTGCCACCAGTGTCGACAGGGGGCATGAGCAGTACTTC.

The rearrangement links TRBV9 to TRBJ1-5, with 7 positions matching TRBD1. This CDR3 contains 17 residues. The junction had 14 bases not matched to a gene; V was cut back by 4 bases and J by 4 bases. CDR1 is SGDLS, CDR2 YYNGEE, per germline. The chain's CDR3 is CASSLTRNRGPNQPQHF. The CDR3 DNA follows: TGTGCCAGCAGCCTAACGCGTAACAGGGGACCTAATCAGCCCCAGCATTTT.

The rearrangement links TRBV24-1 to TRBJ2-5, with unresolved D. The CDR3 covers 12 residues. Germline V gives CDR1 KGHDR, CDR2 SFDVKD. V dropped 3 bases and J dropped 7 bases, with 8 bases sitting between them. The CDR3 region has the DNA TGTGCCACCAGTGATCCCTTCGGGACCCAGTACTTC. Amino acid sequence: CATSDPFGTQYF.

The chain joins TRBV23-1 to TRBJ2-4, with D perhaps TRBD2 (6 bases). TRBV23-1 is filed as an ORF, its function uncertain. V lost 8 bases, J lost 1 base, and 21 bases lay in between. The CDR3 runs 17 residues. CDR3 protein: CASGPETGEDAKNIQYF. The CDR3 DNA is TGCGCCAGCGGCCCCGAGACCGGGGAGGACGCCAAAAACATTCAGTACTTC.

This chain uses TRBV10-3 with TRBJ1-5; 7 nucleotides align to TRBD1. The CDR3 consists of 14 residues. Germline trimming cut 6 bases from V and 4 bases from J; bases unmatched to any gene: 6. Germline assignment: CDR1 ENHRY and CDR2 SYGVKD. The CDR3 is CAIRETGANQPQHF. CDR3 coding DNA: TGTGCCATCAGGGAAACAGGGGCGAATCAGCCCCAGCATTTT.

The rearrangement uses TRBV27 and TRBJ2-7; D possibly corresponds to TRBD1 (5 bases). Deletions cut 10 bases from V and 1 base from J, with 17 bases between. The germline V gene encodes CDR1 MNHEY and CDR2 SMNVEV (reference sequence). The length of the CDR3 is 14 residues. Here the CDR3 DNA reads TGTGCCACCCCGACGGACAAACGGTCCTACGAGCAGTACTTC. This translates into CATPTDKRSYEQYF.

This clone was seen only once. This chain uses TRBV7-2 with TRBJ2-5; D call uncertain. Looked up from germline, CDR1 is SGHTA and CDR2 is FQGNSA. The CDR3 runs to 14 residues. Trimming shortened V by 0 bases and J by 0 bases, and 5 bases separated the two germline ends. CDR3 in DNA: TGTGCCAGCAGCTTAGCGGAGTACCAAGAGACCCAGTACTTC. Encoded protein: CASSLAEYQETQYF.

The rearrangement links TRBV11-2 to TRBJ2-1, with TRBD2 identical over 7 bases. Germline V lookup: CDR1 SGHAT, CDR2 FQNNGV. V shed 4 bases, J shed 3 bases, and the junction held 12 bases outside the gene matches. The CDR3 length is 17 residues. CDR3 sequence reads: CASSSDPSGAFYNEQFF. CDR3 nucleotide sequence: TGTGCCAGCAGCTCCGATCCCAGCGGGGCCTTCTACAATGAGCAGTTCTTC.

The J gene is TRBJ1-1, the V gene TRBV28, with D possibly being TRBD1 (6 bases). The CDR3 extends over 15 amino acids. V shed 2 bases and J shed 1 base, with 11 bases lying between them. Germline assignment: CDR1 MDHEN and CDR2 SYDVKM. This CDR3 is CASSLGYRENTEAFF. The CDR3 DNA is TGTGCCAGCAGTTTAGGGTACAGGGAGAACACTGAAGCTTTCTTT.

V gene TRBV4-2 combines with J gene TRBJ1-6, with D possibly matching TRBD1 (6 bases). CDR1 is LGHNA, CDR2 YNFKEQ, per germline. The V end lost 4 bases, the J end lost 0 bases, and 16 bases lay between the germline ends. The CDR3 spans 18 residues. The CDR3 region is CASSRGEGQPSYNSPLHF. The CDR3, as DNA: TGTGCCAGCAGCCGCGGCGAAGGACAGCCCTCCTATAATTCACCCCTCCACTTT.

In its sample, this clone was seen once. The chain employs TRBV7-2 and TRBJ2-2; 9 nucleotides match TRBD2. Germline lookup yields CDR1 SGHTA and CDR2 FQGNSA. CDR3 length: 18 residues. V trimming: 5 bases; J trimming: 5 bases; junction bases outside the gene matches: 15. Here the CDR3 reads CASSLTSGAGGPTGELFF. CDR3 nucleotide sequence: TGTGCCAGCAGCCTAACCTCGGGGGCGGGAGGGCCAACCGGGGAGCTGTTTTTT.

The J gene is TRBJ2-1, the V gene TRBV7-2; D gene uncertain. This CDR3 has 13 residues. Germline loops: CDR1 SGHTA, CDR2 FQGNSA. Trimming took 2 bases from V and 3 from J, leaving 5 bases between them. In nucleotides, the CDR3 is TGTGCCAGCAGCTTAAACTACTACAATGAGCAGTTCTTC. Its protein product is CASSLNYYNEQFF.